Presented here are 16 T cell receptor beta chains from one specimen sequenced in a study of blood T cell repertoires in COVID-19. The method was immunoSEQ multiplex PCR; TCRdb's version includes in-frame clones alone and lacks a portion of them. The sample consists of approximately 50,000 clones, about 83% of them appearing once. Sequenced material: peripheral blood. The receptors stem from a human donor in a cohort sampled during active COVID-19.

V gene TRBV25-1 combines with J gene TRBJ2-2; 8 bases line up with TRBD1. Germline V lookup: CDR1 MGHDK, CDR2 SYGVNS. The CDR3 totals 16 residues. J was trimmed by 6 bases and V by 5 bases; bases with no gene match: 11. This CDR3 reads CASSRPTGDKAGELFF. The CDR3 DNA sequence: TGTGCCAGCAGTAGGCCGACAGGGGATAAGGCCGGGGAGCTGTTTTTT. Full variable domain (remainder filled in from reference TRBV25-1 and TRBJ2-2): EADIYQTPRYLVIGTGKKITLECSQTMGHDKMYWYQQDPGMELHLIHYSYGVNSTEKGDLSSESTVSRIRTEHFPLTLESARPSHTSQYLCASSRPTGDKAGELFFGEGSRLTVL.

The V call is TRBV24-1, the J call TRBJ2-5, with D tentatively TRBD2 (6 bases). CDR1 is KGHDR and CDR2 is SFDVKD in the germline V gene. V lost 3 bases and J lost 1, with 11 bases in between. The CDR3 has 15 residues. Here the CDR3 DNA reads TGTGCCACCAGTGATCCCGGGACTTCCCAAGAGACCCAGTACTTC. It yields the protein CATSDPGTSQETQYF.

The V and J genes are TRBV19 and TRBJ1-2, with TRBD1 identical over 10 bases. The CDR3 runs to 15 residues. Losses at the gene ends were 8 bases for V and 7 bases for J; bases not matched to a gene: 13. Germline-derived CDR1 and CDR2 are LNHDA and SQIVND (reference sequence). In nucleotides, the CDR3 is TGTGCCAGTGAACCTCCGGGACAGGGGCTCGTTGGCTACACCTTC. Its protein product is CASEPPGQGLVGYTF.

The chain is built from TRBV5-1 and TRBJ1-1; 7 nucleotides match TRBD1. CDR3 length: 15 residues. V lost 3 bases, J lost 5 bases, and 10 bases stayed unmatched. The V gene's germline CDR1 is SGHRS and CDR2 YFSETQ. The CDR3 sequence: CASSSDRVGSTEAFF. As DNA, the CDR3 is TGCGCCAGCAGCTCCGACAGGGTAGGGTCGACTGAAGCTTTCTTT.

The chain joins TRBV7-6 to TRBJ1-6, with D hard to call. The ends were cut back, 5 bases at V and 4 bases at J, with 3 bases in the middle. The CDR3 runs to 12 residues. CDR1 and CDR2 (germline): SGHVS, FNYEAQ. The CDR3 here is CASSPYNSPLHF. The CDR3 coding sequence is TGTGCCAGCAGCCCATATAATTCACCCCTCCACTTT.

The table lists this clone with a few counts. Written as DNA, the CDR3 is TGTGCCAGCAGCTTAGCGCAGGGGGGCTGGGAGACCCAGTACTTC. Translation gives CASSLAQGGWETQYF. The genes are TRBV7-2 and TRBJ2-5; maybe TRBD1 (7 bases). Germline assignment: CDR1 SGHTA and CDR2 FQGNSA. Between the trimmed V and J ends, which lost 0 bases and 5 bases, there was a span of 13 bases. The CDR3 loop spans 15 amino acids.

The gene calls are TRBV11-2 and TRBJ2-1; tentatively, D is TRBD1 (5 bases). The germline V gene encodes CDR1 SGHAT and CDR2 FQNNGV. The CDR3 runs 15 residues. V shed 5 bases and J shed 4 bases, with 15 bases lying between them. CDR3 region: CASSPVQGSYNEQFF. In DNA form, the CDR3 reads TGTGCCAGCAGCCCAGTCCAGGGATCGTACAATGAGCAGTTCTTC.

This chain links TRBV5-6 with TRBJ1-5; D gene uncertain. CDR1 is SGHDT and CDR2 is YYEEEE in the germline V gene. This CDR3 comprises 14 residues. Trimming removed 2 bases from V and 3 bases from J, with 9 bases in between. The CDR3 spells CASSFGRVNQPQHF. The CDR3 region has the DNA TGTGCCAGCAGCTTTGGGCGGGTCAATCAGCCCCAGCATTTT.

This chain connects TRBV30 to TRBJ1-2; possible D gene TRBD1, 6 bases. Trimming cost V 3 bases and J 2 bases, with 10 bases left between them. Germline values: CDR1 GTSNPN, CDR2 SVGIG (reference sequence). The CDR3 has 13 residues. The CDR3 DNA reads as TGTGCCTGGAGCAAAGGGGGAAACTATGGCTACACCTTC. It codes for CAWSKGGNYGYTF. The variable domain in full, completed from reference TRBV30 and TRBJ1-2, reads SQTIHQWPATLVQPVGSPLSLECTVEGTSNPNLYWYRQAAGRGLQLLFYSVGIGQISSEVPQNLSASRPQDRQFILSSKKLLLSDSGFYLCAWSKGGNYGYTFGSGTRLTVV.

The chain has TRBV5-5 and TRBJ2-6, with D possibly being TRBD1 (6 bases). V was trimmed by 0 bases and J by 0 bases, leaving 10 bases between them. The CDR3 consists of 17 residues. CDR1 is SGHKS, CDR2 YYEKEE, per germline (reference sequence). The CDR3 reads CASSLGVQGSGANVLTF. CDR3 bases: TGTGCCAGCAGCTTGGGGGTACAGGGCTCTGGGGCCAACGTCCTGACTTTC.

The chain uses TRBV6-5 and TRBJ2-7, with TRBD1 matching 7 bases. The CDR3 is 13 residues long. The V and J ends lost 4 bases and 6 bases, in that order; junction bases with no gene match: 6. Germline V gene lookup returns CDR1 MNHEY and CDR2 SVGAGI. CDR3 protein: CASSSPGQPEQYF. The CDR3 nucleotides read TGTGCCAGCAGTTCTCCGGGACAGCCCGAGCAGTACTTC.

The chain is built from TRBV9 and TRBJ2-7; possible D gene TRBD2, 6 bases. V was cut by 0 bases and J by 6 bases, with 10 bases left in between. Per the germline V gene, CDR1 is SGDLS and CDR2 is YYNGEE. The CDR3 has 13 residues. CDR3 coding DNA: TGTGCCAGCAGCGTAGCTGTCGGGGGCGAGCAGTACTTC. This codes for CASSVAVGGEQYF.

This clone came up once. The chain couples TRBV24-1 to TRBJ1-2; TRBD1 aligns across 8 bases. From germline, CDR1 is KGHDR and CDR2 SFDVKD. After removal of 4 bases from V and 8 bases from J, the junction contained 11 bases not matched to a gene. There are 15 residues in the CDR3. CDR3 in DNA: TGTGCCACCAGTGACCCCGGACAGGGTGGGTACGGCTACACCTTC. Amino acid sequence: CATSDPGQGGYGYTF.

The V call is TRBV7-9, the J call TRBJ1-4; the D gene is possibly TRBD1 (6 bases). The CDR3 covers 14 residues. Trimming removed 1 base at V and 12 bases at J, with 15 bases between. Germline V gene sequence: CDR1 SEHNR, CDR2 FQNEAQ (reference sequence). CDR3 region: CASSLDAQGAELFF. The DNA for the CDR3 is TGTGCCAGCAGCTTAGATGCACAGGGAGCAGAACTGTTTTTT.

This clone was recorded once. The chain links TRBV7-6 to TRBJ2-3; D not certain. The V and J ends lost 6 bases and 3 bases respectively, with 7 bases between them. The CDR3 runs to 12 residues. Germline CDR1 SGHVS, CDR2 FNYEAQ. CDR3: CASRSLTDTQYF. The CDR3 coding sequence is TGTGCCAGCAGGTCCCTTACAGATACGCAGTATTTT.

The chain recombines TRBV6-5 with TRBJ2-5, with D unclear. The CDR3 is 11 amino acids. Germline lookup yields CDR1 MNHEY and CDR2 SVGAGI. The ends were cut back, 6 bases at V and 1 base at J, with 3 bases in the middle. The CDR3 nucleotides are TGTGCCAGCAGCCGCCAAGAGACCCAGTACTTC. Amino acid sequence: CASSRQETQYF.